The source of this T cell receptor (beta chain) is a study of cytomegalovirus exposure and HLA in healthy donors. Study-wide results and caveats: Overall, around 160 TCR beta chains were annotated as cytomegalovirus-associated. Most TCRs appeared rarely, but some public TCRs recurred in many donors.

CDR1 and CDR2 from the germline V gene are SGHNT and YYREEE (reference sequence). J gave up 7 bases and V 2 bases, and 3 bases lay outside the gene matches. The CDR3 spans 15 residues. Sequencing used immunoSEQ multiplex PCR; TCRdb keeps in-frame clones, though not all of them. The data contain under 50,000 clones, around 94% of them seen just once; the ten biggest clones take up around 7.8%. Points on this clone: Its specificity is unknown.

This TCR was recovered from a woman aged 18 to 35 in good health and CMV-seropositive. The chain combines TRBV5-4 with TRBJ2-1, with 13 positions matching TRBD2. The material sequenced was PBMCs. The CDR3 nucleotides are TGTGCCAGCAGCTTAACTAGCGGGAGGGGGAATGAGCAGTTCTTC. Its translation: CASSLTSGRGNEQFF.